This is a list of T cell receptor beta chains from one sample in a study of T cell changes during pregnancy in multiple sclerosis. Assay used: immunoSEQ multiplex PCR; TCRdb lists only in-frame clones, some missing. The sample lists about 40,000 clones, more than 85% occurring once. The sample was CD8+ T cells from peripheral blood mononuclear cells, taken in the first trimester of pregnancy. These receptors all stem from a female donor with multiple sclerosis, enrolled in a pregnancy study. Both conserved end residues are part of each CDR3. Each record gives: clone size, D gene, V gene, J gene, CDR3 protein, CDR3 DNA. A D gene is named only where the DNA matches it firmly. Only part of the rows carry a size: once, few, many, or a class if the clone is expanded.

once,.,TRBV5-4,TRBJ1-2,CASSLVAEGYGYTF,TGTGCCAGCAGCTTGGTGGCGGAAGGCTATGGCTACACCTTC
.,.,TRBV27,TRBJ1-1,CASSQDRETEAFF,TGTGCCAGCAGCCAGGACAGAGAAACTGAAGCTTTCTTT
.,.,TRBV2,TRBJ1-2,CASGERTYGYTF,TGTGCCAGCGGGGAGAGGACCTATGGCTACACCTTC
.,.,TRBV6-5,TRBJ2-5,CASTVKPSRETQYF,TGTGCCAGCACGGTTAAACCTTCAAGAGAGACCCAGTACTTC
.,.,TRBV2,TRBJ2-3,CASEEAGATDTQYF,TGTGCCAGCGAGGAGGCGGGGGCCACAGATACGCAGTATTTT
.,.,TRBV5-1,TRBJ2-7,CASSLAQGQIFYEQYF,TGCGCCAGCAGCTTAGCCCAGGGACAAATCTTCTACGAGCAGTACTTC
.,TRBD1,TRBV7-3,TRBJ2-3,CASSQTGVATDTQYF,TGTGCCAGCAGCCAGACAGGGGTAGCGACAGATACGCAGTATTTT
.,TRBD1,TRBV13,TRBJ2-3,CASSWTGGNTDTQYF,TGTGCCAGCAGCTGGACAGGGGGTAACACAGATACGCAGTATTTT
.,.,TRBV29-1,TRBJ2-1,CSPMRGENNEQFF,TGCAGCCCCATGCGGGGCGAGAACAATGAGCAGTTCTTC
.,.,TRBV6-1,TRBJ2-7,CAVVGGASYEQYF,TGTGCAGTTGTAGGGGGGGCGTCCTACGAGCAGTACTTC
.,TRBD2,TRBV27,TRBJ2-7,CASTSTSGGILYEQYF,TGTGCCAGCACTTCGACTAGCGGGGGGATCCTCTACGAGCAGTACTTC
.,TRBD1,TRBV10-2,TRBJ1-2,CASSESETGTGGYTF,TGCGCCAGCAGTGAGTCGGAGACAGGGACCGGCGGCTACACCTTC
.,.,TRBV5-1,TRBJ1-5,CASPKDFDQPQHF,TGCGCCAGCCCCAAAGACTTCGATCAGCCCCAGCATTTT
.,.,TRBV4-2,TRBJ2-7,CASRVAPGPYEQYF,TGTGCCAGCAGGGTGGCCCCTGGGCCCTACGAGCAGTACTTC
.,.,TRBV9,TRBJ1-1,CASSETGNTEAFF,TGTGCCAGCAGCGAGACAGGGAACACTGAAGCTTTCTTT
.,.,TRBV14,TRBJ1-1,CASSQVLGGEWFF,TGTGCCAGCAGCCAAGTTCTGGGGGGGGAATGGTTCTTT
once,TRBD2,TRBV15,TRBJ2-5,CATSNKRLAAQETQYF,TGTGCCACCAGCAACAAACGACTAGCGGCACAAGAGACCCAGTACTTC
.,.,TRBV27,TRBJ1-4,CASRGRGRGSEKLFF,TGTGCCAGTAGGGGTAGGGGAAGGGGAAGCGAAAAACTGTTTTTT
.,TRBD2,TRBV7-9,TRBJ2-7,CASSPGTSGPIKQYF,TGTGCCAGCAGCCCGGGGACTAGCGGGCCTATTAAGCAGTACTTC
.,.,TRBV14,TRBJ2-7,CASSKDINYGQYF,TGTGCCAGCAGCAAGGACATCAACTACGGGCAGTACTTC
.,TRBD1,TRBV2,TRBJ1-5,CASSGDRDRGQFRGQPQHF,TGTGCCAGCAGTGGGGACCGGGACAGGGGTCAATTCCGAGGTCAGCCCCAGCATTTT
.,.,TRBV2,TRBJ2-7,CASGPMTGTSYEQYF,TGTGCCAGCGGACCGATGACAGGGACTTCCTACGAGCAGTACTTC
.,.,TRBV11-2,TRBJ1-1,CASSPNTEAFF,TGTGCCAGCAGTCCTAACACTGAAGCTTTCTTT
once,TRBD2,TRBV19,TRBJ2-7,CASSIGGGWYEQYF,TGTGCCAGTAGTATAGGCGGGGGATGGTACGAGCAGTACTTC
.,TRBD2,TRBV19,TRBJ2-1,CASSGGGGYNEQFF,TGTGCCAGTAGCGGGGGGGGCGGCTACAATGAGCAGTTCTTC
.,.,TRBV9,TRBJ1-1,CASSASRQTPYTEAFF,TGTGCCAGCAGCGCATCCCGACAGACTCCATACACTGAAGCTTTCTTT
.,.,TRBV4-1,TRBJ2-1,CASRGAGNEQFF,TGCGCCAGCCGGGGGGCGGGAAATGAGCAGTTCTTC
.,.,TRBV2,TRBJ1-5,CASSSPQGIQPQHF,TGTGCCAGCTCCAGCCCTCAGGGGATTCAGCCCCAGCATTTT
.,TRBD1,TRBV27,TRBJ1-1,CASSLGQGRMNTEAFF,TGTGCCAGCAGTCTAGGACAGGGGAGAATGAACACTGAAGCTTTCTTT
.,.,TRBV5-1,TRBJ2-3,CASSLPGEVGDTQYF,TGCGCCAGCAGCTTGCCAGGGGAAGTTGGTGATACGCAGTATTTT
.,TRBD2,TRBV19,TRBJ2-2,CASSMGLAGANTGELFF,TGTGCCAGTAGTATGGGACTAGCGGGGGCCAACACCGGGGAGCTGTTTTTT
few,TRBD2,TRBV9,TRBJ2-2,CASSSRLAGGTNGELFF,TGTGCCAGCAGCTCCAGACTAGCGGGGGGGACTAACGGGGAGCTGTTTTTT
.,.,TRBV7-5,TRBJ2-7,CARSLHHRQGTYEQYF,TGTGCCAGAAGCCTACACCACCGACAGGGGACCTACGAGCAGTACTTC
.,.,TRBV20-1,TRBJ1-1,CSALIAEAFF,TGCAGTGCTCTAATCGCTGAAGCTTTCTTT
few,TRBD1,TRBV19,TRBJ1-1,CASSIDYLDRETEAFF,TGTGCCAGTAGTATAGACTACTTAGACAGGGAGACTGAAGCTTTCTTT
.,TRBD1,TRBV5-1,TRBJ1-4,CASSLTGEFATNEKLFF,TGCGCCAGCAGCTTAACAGGGGAGTTTGCAACTAATGAAAAACTGTTTTTT
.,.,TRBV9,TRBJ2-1,CASSPSSGEQFF,TGTGCCAGCAGCCCGTCTTCGGGGGAGCAGTTCTTC
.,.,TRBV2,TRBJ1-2,CASRGQNANYGYTF,TGTGCCAGCAGAGGACAAAACGCTAACTATGGCTACACCTTC
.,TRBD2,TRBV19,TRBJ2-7,CASSPGTSGPYEQYF,TGTGCCAGTAGCCCCGGGACTAGCGGCCCCTACGAGCAGTACTTC
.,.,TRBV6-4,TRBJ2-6,CASSDARGSGANVLTF,TGTGCCAGCAGTGACGCCCGGGGGTCTGGGGCCAACGTCCTGACTTTC
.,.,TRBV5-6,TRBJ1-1,CASSLTGVEAFF,TGTGCCAGCAGCTTGACGGGTGTTGAAGCTTTCTTT
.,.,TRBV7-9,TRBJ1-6,CATAIPDYNSPLHF,TGTGCCACCGCGATACCCGACTATAATTCACCCCTCCACTTT
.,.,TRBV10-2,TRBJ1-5,CASSEGLGAKPQHF,TGCGCCAGCAGTGAGGGGTTGGGGGCTAAGCCCCAGCATTTT
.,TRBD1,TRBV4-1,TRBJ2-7,CASSQDHTGDYEQYF,TGCGCCAGCAGCCAAGACCATACAGGGGACTACGAGCAGTACTTC
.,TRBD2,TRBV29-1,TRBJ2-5,CSVDFRLTSGDPRETQYF,TGCAGCGTTGATTTTAGGTTGACTAGCGGGGACCCGCGGGAGACCCAGTACTTC
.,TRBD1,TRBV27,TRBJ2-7,CASSPDRGVTYEQYF,TGTGCCAGCAGCCCGGACAGGGGAGTAACCTACGAGCAGTACTTC
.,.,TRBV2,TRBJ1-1,CASLEQDTEAFF,TGTGCCAGCTTAGAGCAGGACACTGAAGCTTTCTTT
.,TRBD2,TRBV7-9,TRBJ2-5,CASSLGGLAGNQETQYF,TGTGCCAGCAGCTTAGGGGGACTAGCGGGGAATCAAGAGACCCAGTACTTC
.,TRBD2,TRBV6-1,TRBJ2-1,CASSPLAGGYNEQFF,TGTGCCAGCAGTCCTCTAGCGGGGGGTTACAATGAGCAGTTCTTC
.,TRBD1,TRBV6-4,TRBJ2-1,CASSAGTGTGNEQFF,TGTGCCAGCAGCGCCGGGACAGGAACGGGGAATGAGCAGTTCTTC
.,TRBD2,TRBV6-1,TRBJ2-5,CASSETSGGQETQYF,TGTGCCAGCAGTGAGACTAGCGGGGGTCAAGAGACCCAGTACTTC
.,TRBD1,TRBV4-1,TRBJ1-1,CASSQGPGQGARGEAFF,TGCGCCAGCAGCCAAGGCCCCGGACAGGGGGCAAGGGGAGAAGCTTTCTTT
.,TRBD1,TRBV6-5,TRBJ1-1,CASSQGQSTEAFF,TGTGCCAGCAGCCAGGGACAGAGCACTGAAGCTTTCTTT
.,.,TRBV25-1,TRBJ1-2,CASSEYFSDSPSYTF,TGTGCCAGCAGTGAATATTTCTCGGACAGTCCGTCCTACACCTTC
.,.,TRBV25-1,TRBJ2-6,CASSDWSSGANVLTF,TGTGCCAGCAGTGATTGGAGCTCTGGGGCCAACGTCCTGACTTTC